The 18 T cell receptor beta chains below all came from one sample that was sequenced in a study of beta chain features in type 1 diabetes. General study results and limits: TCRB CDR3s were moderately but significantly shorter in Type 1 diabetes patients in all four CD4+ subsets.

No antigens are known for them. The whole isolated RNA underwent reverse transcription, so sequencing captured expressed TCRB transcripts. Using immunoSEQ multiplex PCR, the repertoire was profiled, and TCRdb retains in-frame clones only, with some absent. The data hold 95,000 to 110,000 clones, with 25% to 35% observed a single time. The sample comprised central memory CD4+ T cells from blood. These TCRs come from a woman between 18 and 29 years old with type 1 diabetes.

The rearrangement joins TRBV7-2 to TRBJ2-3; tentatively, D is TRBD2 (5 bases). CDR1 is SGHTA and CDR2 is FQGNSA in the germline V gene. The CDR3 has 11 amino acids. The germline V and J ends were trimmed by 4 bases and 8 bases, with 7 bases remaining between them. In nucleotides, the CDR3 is TGTGCCAGCAGCTCCGCGGGTACGCAGTATTTT. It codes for CASSSAGTQYF.

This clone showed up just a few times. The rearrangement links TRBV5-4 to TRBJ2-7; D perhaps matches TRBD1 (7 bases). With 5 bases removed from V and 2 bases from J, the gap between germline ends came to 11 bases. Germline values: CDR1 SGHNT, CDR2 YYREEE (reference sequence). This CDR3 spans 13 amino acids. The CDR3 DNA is TGTGCCAGCAGTCGGGGGACAGCCTACGAGCAGTACTTC. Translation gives CASSRGTAYEQYF.

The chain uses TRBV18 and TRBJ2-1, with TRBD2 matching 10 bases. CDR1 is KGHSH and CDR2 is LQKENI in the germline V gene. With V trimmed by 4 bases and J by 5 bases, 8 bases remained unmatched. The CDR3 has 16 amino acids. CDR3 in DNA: TGTGCCAGCTCACGGGGGGGACTAGCGAAGGACAATGAGCAGTTCTTC. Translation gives CASSRGGLAKDNEQFF.

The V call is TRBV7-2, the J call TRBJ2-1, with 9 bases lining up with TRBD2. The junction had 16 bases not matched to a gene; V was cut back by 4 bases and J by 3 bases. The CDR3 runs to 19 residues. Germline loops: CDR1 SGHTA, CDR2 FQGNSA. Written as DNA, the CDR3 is TGTGCCAGCAGCTCCCGGTTAGTGCGCGCGGGAGGGCACTACAATGAGCAGTTCTTC. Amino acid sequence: CASSSRLVRAGGHYNEQFF.

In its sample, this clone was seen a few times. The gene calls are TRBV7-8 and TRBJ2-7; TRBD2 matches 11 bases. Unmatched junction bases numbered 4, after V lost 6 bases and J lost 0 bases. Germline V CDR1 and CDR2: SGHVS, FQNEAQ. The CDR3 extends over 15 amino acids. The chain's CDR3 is CASSPTSGGSYEQYV. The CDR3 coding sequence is TGTGCCAGCAGTCCCACTAGCGGGGGCTCCTACGAGCAGTACGTC.

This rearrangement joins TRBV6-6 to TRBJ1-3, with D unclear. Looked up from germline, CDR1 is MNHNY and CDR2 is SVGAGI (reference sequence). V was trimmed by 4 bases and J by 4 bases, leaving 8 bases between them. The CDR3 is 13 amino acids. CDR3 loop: CASSLGAGNTIYF. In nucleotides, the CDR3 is TGTGCCAGCAGTTTGGGAGCCGGAAACACCATATATTTT.

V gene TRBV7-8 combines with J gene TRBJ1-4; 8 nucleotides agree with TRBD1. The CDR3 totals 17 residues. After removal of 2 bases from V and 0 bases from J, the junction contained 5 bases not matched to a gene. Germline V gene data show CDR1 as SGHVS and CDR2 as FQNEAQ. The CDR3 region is CASSLYQGAATNEKLFF. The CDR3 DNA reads TGTGCCAGCAGCTTATATCAGGGGGCCGCAACTAATGAAAAACTGTTTTTT.

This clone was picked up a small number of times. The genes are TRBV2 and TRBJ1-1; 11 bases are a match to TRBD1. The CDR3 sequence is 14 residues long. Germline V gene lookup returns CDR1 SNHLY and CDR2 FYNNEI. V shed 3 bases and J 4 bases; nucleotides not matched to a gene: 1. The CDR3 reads CASSDGQGATEAFF. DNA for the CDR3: TGTGCCAGCAGTGATGGACAGGGGGCCACTGAAGCTTTCTTT.

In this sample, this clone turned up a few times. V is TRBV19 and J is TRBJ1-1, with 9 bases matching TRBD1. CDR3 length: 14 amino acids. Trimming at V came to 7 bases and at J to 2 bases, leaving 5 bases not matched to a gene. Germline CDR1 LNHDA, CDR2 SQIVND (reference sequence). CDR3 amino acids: CASTRDRVNTEAFF. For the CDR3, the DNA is TGTGCCAGTACCCGGGACAGGGTCAACACTGAAGCTTTCTTT.

In DNA, the CDR3 is TGTGCCAGCAGTTCCGCCGAGCTTGGGCACAATGAGCAGTTCTTC. It encodes CASSSAELGHNEQFF. The chain carries TRBV6-5 and TRBJ2-1; D is uncertain. Deletions cut 4 bases from V and 5 bases from J, with 15 bases between. CDR1 MNHEY and CDR2 SVGAGI come from the germline V gene. This CDR3 has 15 residues.

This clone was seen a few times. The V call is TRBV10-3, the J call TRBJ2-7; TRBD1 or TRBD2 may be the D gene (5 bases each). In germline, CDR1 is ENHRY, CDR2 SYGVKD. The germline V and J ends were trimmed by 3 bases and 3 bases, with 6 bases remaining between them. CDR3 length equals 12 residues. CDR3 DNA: TGTGCCATCAGTGATGGGGGCTACGAGCAGTACGTC. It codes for CAISDGGYEQYV.

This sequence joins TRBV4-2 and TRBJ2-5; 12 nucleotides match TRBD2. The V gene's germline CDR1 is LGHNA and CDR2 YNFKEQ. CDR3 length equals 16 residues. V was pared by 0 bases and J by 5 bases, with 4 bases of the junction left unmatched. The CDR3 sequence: CASSQDRLAGVETQYF. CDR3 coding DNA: TGTGCCAGCAGCCAAGACCGACTAGCGGGAGTCGAGACCCAGTACTTC.

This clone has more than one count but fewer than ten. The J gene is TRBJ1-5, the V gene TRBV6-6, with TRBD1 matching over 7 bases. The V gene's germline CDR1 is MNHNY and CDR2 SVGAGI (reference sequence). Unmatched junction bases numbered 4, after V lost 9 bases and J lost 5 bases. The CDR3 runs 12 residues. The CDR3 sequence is CASTTGDQPQHF. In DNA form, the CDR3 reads TGTGCCAGTACAACAGGGGATCAGCCCCAGCATTTT.

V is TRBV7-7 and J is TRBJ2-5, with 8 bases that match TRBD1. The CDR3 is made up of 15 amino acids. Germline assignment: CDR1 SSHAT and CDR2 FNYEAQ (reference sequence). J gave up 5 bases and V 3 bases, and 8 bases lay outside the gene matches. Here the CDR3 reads CASSLSSGGGETQYF. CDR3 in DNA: TGTGCCAGCAGCTTGAGTTCAGGGGGCGGGGAGACCCAGTACTTC.

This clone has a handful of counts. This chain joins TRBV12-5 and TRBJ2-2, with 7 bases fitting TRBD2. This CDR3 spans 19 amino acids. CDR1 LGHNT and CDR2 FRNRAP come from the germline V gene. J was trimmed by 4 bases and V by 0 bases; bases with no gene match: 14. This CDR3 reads CASGLVFWGAGDGTGELFF. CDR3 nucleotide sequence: TGTGCTAGTGGTTTGGTATTCTGGGGCGCGGGAGATGGCACCGGGGAGCTGTTTTTT.

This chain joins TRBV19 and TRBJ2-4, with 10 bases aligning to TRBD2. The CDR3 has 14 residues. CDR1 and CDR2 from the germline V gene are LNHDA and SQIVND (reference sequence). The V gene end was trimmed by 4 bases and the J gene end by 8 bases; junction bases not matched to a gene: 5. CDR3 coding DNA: TGTGCCAGTAGTAAGGGACTAGCGAGAGACATTCAGTACTTC. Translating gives CASSKGLARDIQYF.

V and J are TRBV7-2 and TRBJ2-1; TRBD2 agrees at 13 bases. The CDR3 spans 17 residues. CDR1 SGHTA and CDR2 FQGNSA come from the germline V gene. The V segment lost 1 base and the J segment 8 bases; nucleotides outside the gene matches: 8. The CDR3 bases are TGTGCCAGCAGCTTAGTTCGAGGACTAGCGGGAGCGGATGAGCAGTTCTTC. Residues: CASSLVRGLAGADEQFF.

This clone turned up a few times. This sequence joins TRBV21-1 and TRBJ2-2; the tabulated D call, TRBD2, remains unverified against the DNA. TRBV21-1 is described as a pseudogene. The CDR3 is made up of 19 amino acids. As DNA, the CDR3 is TGTGCCAGCAGCAAGCCTACTAGCGGGAGGGCCTCGGTCACCGGGGAGCTGTTTTTT. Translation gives CASSKPTSGRASVTGELFF.